This T cell receptor (beta chain) was sequenced during a study of Graves' ophthalmopathy and Graves' hyperthyroidism. Study-wide context: The study drew peripheral blood at initial diagnosis, before any treatment. General study results and limits: At 60% to 71% sensitivity and approximately 72% specificity, the model predicted progression of the ophthalmopathy. Among expanded thyroid clonotypes above 0.001 frequency, most also occurred in blood.

This clonotype has ten or more counts. What it binds is unknown. TCR beta CDR3 amplification used RNA transcripts. A first-round RT-PCR used HTBI primers, followed by a second-round multiplex PCR. In TCRdb, the multiplex PCR reads were re-called with MiXCR into one record per CDR3 protein. The sample shows under 200,000 distinct CDR3 sequences, 37% of them seen only once. The CDR3 runs 15 residues. Germline values: CDR1 SNHLY, CDR2 FYNNEI. V lost 4 bases to trimming and J lost 2 bases, with 12 bases between them. This chain links TRBV2 with TRBJ1-5; tentatively, D is TRBD1 (6 bases). This receptor was obtained from a woman between 40 and 55 years old with Graves' ophthalmopathy. The specimen sequenced was peripheral blood. CDR3 sequence reads: CASSVEQGGNQPQHF. CDR3 DNA: TGTGCCAGCAGTGTGGAACAGGGCGGCAATCAGCCCCAGCATTTT. The full variable domain, its missing parts supplied by reference TRBV2 and TRBJ1-5, is EPEVTQTPSHQVTQMGQEVILRCVPISNHLYFYWYRQILGQKVEFLVSFYNNEISEKSEIFDDQFSVERPDGSNFTLKIRSTKLEDSAMYFCASSVEQGGNQPQHFGDGTRLSIL.